Below are 21 T cell receptor beta chains sequenced from a single sample in a study of blood T cell repertoires in COVID-19. The assay was immunoSEQ multiplex PCR, and TCRdb's table has in-frame clones only and misses some. The sample holds nearly 300,000 clones, roughly 89% seen once. The material sequenced was PBMCs or T cells enriched from blood (not recorded which). The receptors were gathered from a woman in her 50s who had been exposed to COVID-19.

The chain is built from TRBV28 and TRBJ1-2; TRBD1 might be the D (5 bases). V was cut by 10 bases and J by 1 base, with 19 bases left in between. The CDR3 spans 15 residues. Germline V CDR1 and CDR2: MDHEN, SYDVKM. CDR3 loop: CATTSGAGLNYGYTF. CDR3 nucleotide sequence: TGTGCCACCACAAGCGGGGCCGGCCTTAACTATGGCTACACCTTC.

The CDR3 spells CAWSVGGGNQPQHF. DNA for the CDR3: TGTGCCTGGAGTGTAGGGGGTGGCAATCAGCCCCAGCATTTT. The rearrangement links TRBV30 to TRBJ1-5; D is possibly TRBD1 (6 bases). Trimming stripped 0 bases from V and 2 bases from J, with 8 bases between. Germline loops: CDR1 GTSNPN, CDR2 SVGIG (reference sequence). The CDR3 is 14 residues long. The complete variable domain, with remaining parts taken from reference TRBV30 and TRBJ1-5, reads SQTIHQWPATLVQPVGSPLSLECTVEGTSNPNLYWYRQAAGRGLQLLFYSVGIGQISSEVPQNLSASRPQDRQFILSSKKLLLSDSGFYLCAWSVGGGNQPQHFGDGTRLSIL.

V and J are TRBV7-9 and TRBJ2-5, with 7 bases matching TRBD1. Trimming removed 6 bases from V and 1 base from J; junction bases left unmatched: 14. This CDR3 has 17 amino acids. Germline loops: CDR1 SEHNR, CDR2 FQNEAQ (reference sequence). CDR3 sequence reads: CASSRTGAEYRQETQYF. The CDR3 DNA is TGTGCCAGCAGTCGGACAGGTGCCGAGTACCGCCAAGAGACCCAGTACTTC.

The rearrangement links TRBV6-2 or TRBV6-3 to TRBJ2-1; weak D call: TRBD2 (6 bases). V was pared by 5 bases and J by 0 bases, with 8 bases between. The CDR3 sequence is 14 residues long. In germline, CDR1 is MNHEY, CDR2 SVGEGT. The CDR3 protein is CASSGGNSYNEQFF. CDR3 DNA: TGTGCCAGCAGTGGAGGGAACTCCTACAATGAGCAGTTCTTC.

V is TRBV5-1 and J is TRBJ1-2; D may be TRBD1 (5 bases). The CDR3 covers 14 residues. The germline CDR1 and CDR2 sequences are SGHRS and YFSETQ. Trimming left V 0 bases short and J 3 bases short, with 9 bases between. This CDR3 reads CASSLGRGDYGYTF. The CDR3 DNA reads as TGCGCCAGCAGCTTGGGTCGGGGGGACTATGGCTACACCTTC.

This clone was seen a single time. The CDR3 nucleotides read TGTGCCAGCTCACTCCAGACAGCGGGAGAGACTGAAGCTTTCTTT. Protein sequence: CASSLQTAGETEAFF. The chain recombines TRBV18 with TRBJ1-1, with D perhaps TRBD1 (5 bases). The CDR3 has 15 amino acids. Germline CDR1 KGHSH, CDR2 LQKENI. The germline V and J ends were trimmed by 4 bases and 5 bases, with 17 bases remaining between them.

The rearrangement joins TRBV5-4 to TRBJ1-3; perhaps TRBD1 as D (6 bases). The CDR3 is 17 amino acids. Germline CDR1 reads SGHNT; CDR2 reads YYREEE (reference sequence). V lost 0 bases, J lost 4 bases, and 17 bases lay in between. The CDR3 sequence is CASSLEVVGASGNTIYF. The CDR3 nucleotides are TGTGCCAGCAGCTTGGAGGTTGTGGGGGCCTCAGGAAACACCATATATTTT.

The chain carries TRBV6-1 and TRBJ1-2, with 11 bases identical to TRBD1. Trimming cost V 3 bases and J 8 bases; bases outside gene matches: 8. The CDR3 consists of 15 residues. Per germline, CDR1 MNHNS and CDR2 SASEGT. CDR3: CASSDRDRGVWGYTF. For the CDR3, the DNA is TGTGCCAGCAGTGACCGGGACAGGGGGGTTTGGGGCTACACCTTC.

CDR3 amino acids: CASSYSQGISYEQYF. As DNA, the CDR3 is TGTGCCAGCAGTTACTCACAGGGAATATCCTACGAGCAGTACTTC. The chain uses TRBV6-5 and TRBJ2-7, with a possible D match to TRBD1 (6 bases). The CDR3 runs 15 residues. Trimming cost V 0 bases and J 1 base, with 10 bases left between them. In germline, CDR1 is MNHEY, CDR2 SVGAGI.

This clone came up many times. The chain is built from TRBV19 and TRBJ2-2; D gene uncertain. The CDR3 length is 13 residues. Germline assignment: CDR1 LNHDA and CDR2 SQIVND (reference sequence). The V end was cut by 6 bases, the J end by 3 bases, with 8 bases between. The CDR3 sequence: CASSPLYTGELFF. Here the CDR3 DNA reads TGTGCCAGTAGCCCCCTGTACACCGGGGAGCTGTTTTTT.

The chain employs TRBV5-1 and TRBJ2-5, with D possibly being TRBD1 (6 bases). With 0 bases removed from V and 1 base from J, the gap between germline ends came to 13 bases. CDR1 is SGHRS, CDR2 YFSETQ, per germline. The CDR3 is 16 residues long. The CDR3 sequence: CASSLGYDRTQETQYF. CDR3 DNA sequence: TGCGCCAGCAGCTTGGGGTATGACAGGACCCAAGAGACCCAGTACTTC.

The chain uses TRBV9 and TRBJ2-1; D is unresolved. Deletions cut 4 bases from V and 4 bases from J, with 6 bases between. Germline values: CDR1 SGDLS, CDR2 YYNGEE. The CDR3 is made up of 12 amino acids. The CDR3 sequence is CASSLRYNEQFF. CDR3 in DNA: TGTGCCAGCAGCCTACGGTACAATGAGCAGTTCTTC.

The chain is built from TRBV7-9 and TRBJ2-1, with D possibly matching TRBD2 (6 bases). Germline V gene lookup returns CDR1 SEHNR and CDR2 FQNEAQ (reference sequence). The V end was cut by 8 bases, the J end by 0 bases, with 17 bases between. CDR3 length: 16 residues. Here the CDR3 DNA reads TGTGCCAGCCTAGAACCCATGGGAGGCTCCTACAATGAGCAGTTCTTC. Translating gives CASLEPMGGSYNEQFF.

The rearrangement links TRBV13 to TRBJ2-1, with D possibly matching TRBD2 (5 bases). This CDR3 has 12 amino acids. V was pared by 6 bases and J by 10 bases, with 13 bases between. Per the germline V gene, CDR1 is PRHDT and CDR2 is FYEKMQ (reference sequence). This CDR3 reads CASSRHGEEQFF. The CDR3 DNA is TGTGCCAGCAGTCGACACGGGGAGGAGCAGTTCTTC. Complete variable domain (other parts from reference TRBV13 and TRBJ2-1): AAGVIQSPRHLIKEKRETATLKCYPIPRHDTVYWYQQGPGQDPQFLISFYEKMQSDKGSIPDRFSAQQFSDYHSELNMSSLELGDSALYFCASSRHGEEQFFGPGTRLTVL.

This sequence joins TRBV2 and TRBJ1-1; D might be TRBD1 (5 bases). Germline CDR1 reads SNHLY; CDR2 reads FYNNEI. Trimming left V 7 bases short and J 0 bases short, with 12 bases between. The CDR3 has 14 amino acids. The CDR3 bases are TGTGCCAGCAATGAGGGGCCGCTGAACACTGAAGCTTTCTTT. Protein: CASNEGPLNTEAFF.

The chain links TRBV27 to TRBJ2-3; no definite D call. CDR3 length: 12 residues. CDR1 and CDR2 (germline): MNHEY, SMNVEV (reference sequence). V was pared by 4 bases and J by 4 bases, with 6 bases between. For the CDR3, the DNA is TGTGCCAGCAGTTCTTTGTCAGATACGCAGTATTTT. Protein product: CASSSLSDTQYF.

Only one count was recorded for this clone. The rearrangement joins TRBV4-2 to TRBJ1-2, with D perhaps TRBD1 (6 bases). The CDR3 runs 15 residues. The V end lost 1 base, the J end lost 7 bases, and 16 bases lay between the germline ends. The germline gives CDR1 LGHNA, CDR2 YNFKEQ. CDR3 protein: CASSQVVGGQIGYTF. CDR3 in DNA: TGTGCCAGCAGCCAAGTCGTTGGGGGACAAATTGGCTACACCTTC.

The chain combines TRBV19 with TRBJ1-1, with D possibly TRBD1 on 5 matching bases. From germline, CDR1 is LNHDA and CDR2 SQIVND (reference sequence). This CDR3 has 13 amino acids. V lost 5 bases to trimming and J lost 5 bases, with 12 bases between them. CDR3: CASSLWRGTEAFF. As DNA, the CDR3 is TGTGCCAGTAGTCTGTGGAGGGGTACTGAAGCTTTCTTT.

This clone was recorded only once. This chain uses TRBV7-9 with TRBJ1-4; the D is unclear. Trimming took 0 bases from V and 8 from J, leaving 10 bases between them. This CDR3 is built from 14 residues. Germline V CDR1 and CDR2: SEHNR, FQNEAQ (reference sequence). CDR3 bases: TGTGCCAGCAGCTTAGCGTCAGGAGGAGAAAAACTGTTTTTT. This sequence encodes CASSLASGGEKLFF.

V and J are TRBV20-1 and TRBJ1-2; D is uncertain. The germline V gene encodes CDR1 DFQATT and CDR2 SNEGSKA (reference sequence). V was trimmed by 1 base and J by 6 bases, leaving 6 bases between them. The CDR3 contains 11 residues. CDR3 residues: CSARVIDGYTF. In nucleotides, the CDR3 is TGCAGTGCTAGAGTTATTGATGGCTACACCTTC.

This chain connects TRBV28 to TRBJ2-4; D is unresolved. CDR1 and CDR2 from the germline V gene are MDHEN and SYDVKM. This CDR3 comprises 11 residues. Trimming removed 5 bases at V and 4 bases at J, with 3 bases between. As DNA, the CDR3 is TGTGCCAGCAGTCTTAAAAACATTCAGTACTTC. This translates into CASSLKNIQYF. The whole variable domain, filled in from reference TRBV28 and TRBJ2-4, reads DVKVTQSSRYLVKRTGEKVFLECVQDMDHENMFWYRQDPGLGLRLIYFSYDVKMKEKGDIPEGYSVSREKKERFSLILESASTNQTSMYLCASSLKNIQYFGAGTRLSVL.